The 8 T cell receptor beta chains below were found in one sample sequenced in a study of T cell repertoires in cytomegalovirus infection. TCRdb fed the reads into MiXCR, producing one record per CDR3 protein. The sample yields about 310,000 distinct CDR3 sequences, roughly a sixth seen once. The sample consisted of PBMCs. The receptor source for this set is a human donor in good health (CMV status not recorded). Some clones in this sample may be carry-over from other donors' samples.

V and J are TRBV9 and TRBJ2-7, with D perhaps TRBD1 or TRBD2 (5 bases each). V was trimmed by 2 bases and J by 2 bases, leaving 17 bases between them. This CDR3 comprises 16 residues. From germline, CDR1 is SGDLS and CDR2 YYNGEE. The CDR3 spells CASSVDPGPGPYEQYF. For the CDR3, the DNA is TGTGCCAGCAGCGTCGACCCGGGACCGGGCCCCTACGAGCAGTACTTC.

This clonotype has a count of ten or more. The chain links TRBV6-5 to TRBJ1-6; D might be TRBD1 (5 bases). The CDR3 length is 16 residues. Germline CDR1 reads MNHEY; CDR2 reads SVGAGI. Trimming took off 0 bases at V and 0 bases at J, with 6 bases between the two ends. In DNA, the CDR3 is TGTGCCAGCAGTTACTCGGGGGTCTCCTATAATTCACCCCTCCACTTT. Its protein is CASSYSGVSYNSPLHF.

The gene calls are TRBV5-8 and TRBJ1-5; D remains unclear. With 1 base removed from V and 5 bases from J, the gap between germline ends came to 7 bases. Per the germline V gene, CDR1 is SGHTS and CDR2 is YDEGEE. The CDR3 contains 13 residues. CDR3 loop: CASSLKVDQPQHF. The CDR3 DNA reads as TGTGCCAGCAGCTTGAAGGTAGATCAGCCCCAGCATTTT.

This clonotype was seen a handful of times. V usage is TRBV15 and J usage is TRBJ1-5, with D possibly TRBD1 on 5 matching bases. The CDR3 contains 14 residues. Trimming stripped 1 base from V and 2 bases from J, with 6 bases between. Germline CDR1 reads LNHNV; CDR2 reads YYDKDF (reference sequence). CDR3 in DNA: TGTGCCACCAGCAGAGCGGGGGGCAATCAGCCCCAGCATTTT. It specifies CATSRAGGNQPQHF.

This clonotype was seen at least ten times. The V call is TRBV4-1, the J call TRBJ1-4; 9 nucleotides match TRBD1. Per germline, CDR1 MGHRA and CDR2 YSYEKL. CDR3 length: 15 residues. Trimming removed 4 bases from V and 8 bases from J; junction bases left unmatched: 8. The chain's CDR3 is CASSLRTGTGEKLFF. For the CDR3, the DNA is TGCGCCAGCAGCCTGAGAACCGGGACAGGGGAAAAACTGTTTTTT.

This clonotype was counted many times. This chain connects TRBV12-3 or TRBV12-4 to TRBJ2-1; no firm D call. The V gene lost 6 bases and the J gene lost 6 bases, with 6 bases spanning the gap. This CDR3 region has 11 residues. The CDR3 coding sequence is TGTGCCAGCAGCGTTAGCAATGAGCAGTTCTTC. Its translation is CASSVSNEQFF.

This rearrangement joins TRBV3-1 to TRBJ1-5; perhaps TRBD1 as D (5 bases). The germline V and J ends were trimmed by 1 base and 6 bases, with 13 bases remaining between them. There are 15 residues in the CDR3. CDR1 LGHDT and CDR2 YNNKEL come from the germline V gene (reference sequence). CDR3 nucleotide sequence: TGTGCCAGCAGCCAAGGCGGGGCAGGGAGTCAGCCCCAGCATTTT. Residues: CASSQGGAGSQPQHF.

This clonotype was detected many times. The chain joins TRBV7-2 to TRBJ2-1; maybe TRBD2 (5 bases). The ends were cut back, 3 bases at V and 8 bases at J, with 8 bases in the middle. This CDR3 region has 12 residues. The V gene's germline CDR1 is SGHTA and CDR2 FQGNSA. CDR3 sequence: CASSLMRDEQFF. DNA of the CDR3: TGTGCCAGCAGCTTGATGAGGGATGAGCAGTTCTTC.